This T cell receptor (beta chain) was obtained from a study of PD-1 blockade in classical Hodgkin lymphoma. Trimming took off 0 bases at V and 2 bases at J, with 8 bases between the two ends. Germline assignment: CDR1 KGHSH and CDR2 LQKENI. The CDR3 is 14 residues long. Produced via immunoSEQ multiplex PCR; TCRdb's table is partial and in-frame only. Here the sample spans about 89,000 clones, 90% being singletons. This clone has a handful of counts. Time point given: cycle 4 day 1 (C4D1), after five to seven weeks of nivolumab. All trial patients relapsed after autologous stem cell transplantation. This receptor was taken from a human donor with classical Hodgkin lymphoma. Sequenced material: peripheral blood mononuclear cells (PBMCs), taken before the fourth cycle of nivolumab. J is TRBJ2-7 and V is TRBV18; D unclear. CDR3 residues: CASSPPGLTYEQYF. In DNA form, the CDR3 reads TGTGCCAGCTCACCACCAGGGTTGACCTACGAGCAGTACTTC.